The sequence of this TCR beta chain was determined in a study of spatial heterogeneity in lung cancer (dated by TCRdb to about 2019). Concerning the study at large: Donors were some 78 patients with early-stage, untreated non-small cell lung cancer from the lung TRACERx cohort. In the raw uncorrected reads, each unique combination of TCR and UMI appeared more than ten times on average. Nonsynonymous mutation counts, determined by whole-exome sequencing of tumor tissue, were related to features of the TCR repertoire. The study quantitatively compared TCR alpha and beta repertoires across multiple tumor regions, matched nontumor lung and blood in non-small cell lung cancer. Follow-up PBMC samples were sequenced whenever available, with the median time to follow-up being around 2 years after resection. At surgery, both alpha and beta chains were TCR-sequenced in some 220 tumor regions, about 64 matched nontumor lung samples and a few dozen PBMC samples. Beta-chain transcripts were consistently detected in greater numbers than alpha-chain transcripts, which likely reflected higher beta-chain transcript abundance. Findings and caveats that apply to the study as a whole: Confirming at a functional level the hypothesis that regional TCRs recognize regional mutations was considered to require additional single-cell paired TCR alpha and beta sequencing. Ubiquitous expanded tumor TCRs were found in blood more often at tumor resection than at routine follow-up. Only roughly 15 patients were included in comparisons of baseline and follow-up blood repertoires.

The sample's time point label, decoded: blood at routine non-recurrence follow-up after resection. Without any cell sorting, TCR sequencing was performed on whole RNA extracted either from tumor and nontumor lung tissue or from cryopreserved PBMC samples. Patients were selected for TCR sequencing only if sufficient RNA was available from at least two tumor regions. Libraries were made using 5' RACE. Instrument on record: NextSeq 500. The TCR library protocol attached a unique molecular identifier to each TCR cDNA molecule to allow correction of PCR and sequencing errors. On the study's bioinformatics: TCR identification, UMI-based error correction and CDR3 extraction were performed with Decombinator tools. Expanded TCRs were defined as those above a frequency of 2 per 1,000, corresponding to the top 1% of the tumor frequency distribution. Renyi diversity was calculated using the R vegan package after each repertoire was subsampled 100 times to 5,000 TCRs. CDR3 similarity networks were constructed using string-kernel similarity of amino acid triplets, with links drawn between CDR3s whose pairwise similarity was above 0.82. TCRdb applied fastp at Q25 and MiXCR to the public reads, then kept only in-frame beta chains. Each entry is one CDR3 protein sequence, shown with its most common DNA and genes. For this entry, the V and J calls and clone size follow TCRdb and not the study's own pipeline. The sample data list around 27,000 distinct CDR3 sequences, and approximately 6% of these were observed just once. Approximately 20% of the sample is taken by the ten largest.

This clonotype occurred many times. Its antigen specificity is not known. Base qualities are not recorded, but no much larger clone differs from it by a single base. As encoded in the germline V gene, CDR1 is SGHTA while CDR2 is FQGNSA. V ends up 3 bases short and J 1 base short, with an unmatched junction base count of 4. The CDR3 runs 15 amino acids, cysteine and phenylalanine included. The DNA shown is the 45-base CDR3, in frame from base 1. The chain uses TRBV7-2 and TRBJ2-3; TRBD2 lines up with 7 middle nucleotides. The receptor was derived from a male donor with early-stage non-small cell lung cancer. The material was PBMCs, obtained at follow-up. The CDR3 corresponds to CASSLSGARTDTQYF. The DNA reads as follows: TGTGCCAGCAGCTTGAGCGGGGCCCGCACAGATACGCAGTATTTT.